These T cell receptor beta chains were read from a single sample in a study of T cell responses to AZD1222 COVID-19 vaccine. TCRdb's table, derived via immunoSEQ multiplex PCR, lists solely in-frame clones and lacks some. This sample yields around 100,000 clones, of which more than 70% are seen a single time; over 1.2% belongs to the top ten. This material consisted of peripheral blood, taken on day 0 of AZD1222 vaccination. The origin of the receptors is an adult in good health. Each CDR3 is given with its conserved first and last residue. A D gene is named only where the DNA matches it firmly. Only some rows state a clone size, as once, few, many or a class for expanded clones.

clone_size: few
j_call: TRBJ2-3
v_call: TRBV7-6
d_call: TRBD1
cdr3_aa: CASSLTGGADTQYF
cdr3_nt: TGTGCCAGCAGCTTGACAGGGGGCGCAGATACGCAGTATTTT

clone_size: NA
j_call: TRBJ2-5
v_call: TRBV11-3
d_call: TRBD1
cdr3_aa: CASSFGVRGQETQYF
cdr3_nt: TGTGCCAGCAGCTTTGGTGTCAGGGGGCAAGAGACCCAGTACTTC

clone_size: NA
j_call: TRBJ2-5
v_call: TRBV7-2
d_call: NA
cdr3_aa: CASSPSVRGETQYF
cdr3_nt: TGTGCCAGCAGCCCTTCAGTCAGGGGAGAGACCCAGTACTTC

clone_size: few
j_call: TRBJ2-5
v_call: TRBV27
d_call: TRBD2
cdr3_aa: CASSLFSGSSEETQYF
cdr3_nt: TGTGCCAGCAGTTTATTTAGCGGGAGTTCTGAAGAGACCCAGTACTTC

clone_size: NA
j_call: TRBJ1-5
v_call: TRBV6-5
d_call: TRBD1
cdr3_aa: CASSYSGTGNQPQHF
cdr3_nt: TGTGCCAGCAGTTACTCGGGGACAGGGAATCAGCCCCAGCATTTT

clone_size: NA
j_call: TRBJ2-1
v_call: TRBV5-1
d_call: NA
cdr3_aa: CASSGGVRDNEQFF
cdr3_nt: TGCGCCAGCAGCGGGGGCGTGCGGGACAATGAGCAGTTCTTC

clone_size: few
j_call: TRBJ1-2
v_call: TRBV7-3
d_call: TRBD1
cdr3_aa: CASSLGTGGYGYTF
cdr3_nt: TGTGCCAGCAGCTTAGGGACAGGGGGCTATGGCTACACCTTC

clone_size: NA
j_call: TRBJ1-3
v_call: TRBV23-1
d_call: NA
cdr3_aa: CASSQSKGHGNTIYF
cdr3_nt: TGCGCCAGCAGTCAATCGAAGGGCCACGGAAACACCATATATTTT

clone_size: NA
j_call: TRBJ2-2
v_call: TRBV11-3
d_call: TRBD1
cdr3_aa: CASSGWIPGQGRNGELFF
cdr3_nt: TGTGCCAGCAGCGGGTGGATCCCGGGACAGGGGAGGAACGGGGAGCTGTTTTTT

clone_size: NA
j_call: TRBJ2-7
v_call: TRBV18
d_call: TRBD1
cdr3_aa: CASSPLGTGGGRWEQYF
cdr3_nt: TGTGCCAGCTCACCCTTGGGGACAGGGGGCGGCAGGTGGGAGCAGTACTTC

clone_size: NA
j_call: TRBJ2-1
v_call: TRBV10-3
d_call: NA
cdr3_aa: CAISEPGQGAPYNEQFF
cdr3_nt: TGTGCCATCAGTGAGCCAGGGCAGGGTGCCCCCTACAATGAGCAGTTCTTC

clone_size: once
j_call: TRBJ2-4
v_call: TRBV28
d_call: NA
cdr3_aa: CASSPGQYSGGVIQYF
cdr3_nt: TGTGCCAGCAGTCCAGGACAGTATTCGGGCGGGGTCATTCAGTACTTC

clone_size: NA
j_call: TRBJ1-3
v_call: TRBV28
d_call: NA
cdr3_aa: CASSFGGNSGNTIYF
cdr3_nt: TGTGCCAGCAGTTTTGGGGGCAACTCTGGAAACACCATATATTTT

clone_size: NA
j_call: TRBJ2-1
v_call: TRBV28
d_call: NA
cdr3_aa: CASSTQGTQYNEQFF
cdr3_nt: TGTGCCAGCAGTACCCAGGGTACACAATACAATGAGCAGTTCTTC

clone_size: NA
j_call: TRBJ1-6
v_call: TRBV10-3
d_call: NA
cdr3_aa: CAISNPRTEHNSPLHF
cdr3_nt: TGTGCCATCAGTAACCCTAGGACGGAACATAATTCACCCCTCCACTTT

clone_size: NA
j_call: TRBJ2-5
v_call: TRBV30
d_call: TRBD2
cdr3_aa: CAWSVGAGPQETQYF
cdr3_nt: TGTGCCTGGAGTGTAGGAGCGGGACCCCAAGAGACCCAGTACTTC

clone_size: NA
j_call: TRBJ2-2
v_call: TRBV28
d_call: NA
cdr3_aa: CASRPSSTGELFF
cdr3_nt: TGTGCCAGCAGGCCCAGCTCCACCGGGGAGCTGTTTTTT

clone_size: NA
j_call: TRBJ1-3
v_call: TRBV4-2
d_call: TRBD1
cdr3_aa: CASSQGPTPTGGHTIYF
cdr3_nt: TGTGCCAGCAGCCAAGGACCCACCCCAACAGGGGGACACACCATATATTTT

clone_size: NA
j_call: TRBJ2-1
v_call: TRBV7-9
d_call: NA
cdr3_aa: CASSLGRVSYNEQFF
cdr3_nt: TGTGCCAGCAGCTTAGGCAGGGTTTCCTACAATGAGCAGTTCTTC

clone_size: NA
j_call: TRBJ2-5
v_call: TRBV5-1
d_call: TRBD2
cdr3_aa: CASSLATQRGIHQETQYF
cdr3_nt: TGCGCCAGCAGCTTGGCCACCCAGCGGGGGATACACCAAGAGACCCAGTACTTC

clone_size: NA
j_call: TRBJ1-6
v_call: TRBV28
d_call: NA
cdr3_aa: CASRLDRNSPLHF
cdr3_nt: TGTGCCAGCAGATTGGATAGAAATTCACCCCTCCACTTT

clone_size: NA
j_call: TRBJ1-2
v_call: TRBV3-1/TRBV3-2
d_call: NA
cdr3_aa: CASSQSTYYGYTF
cdr3_nt: TGTGCCAGCAGCCAGTCCACATACTATGGCTACACCTTC

clone_size: NA
j_call: TRBJ2-3
v_call: TRBV30
d_call: TRBD2
cdr3_aa: CAWRGVAGASDTQYF
cdr3_nt: TGTGCCTGGAGAGGGGTAGCGGGAGCTTCAGATACGCAGTATTTT

clone_size: few
j_call: TRBJ1-3
v_call: TRBV7-2
d_call: NA
cdr3_aa: CASSFGPGNTIYF
cdr3_nt: TGTGCCAGCAGCTTTGGACCTGGAAACACCATATATTTT

clone_size: NA
j_call: TRBJ1-2
v_call: TRBV29-1
d_call: NA
cdr3_aa: CSVPSRLYGYTF
cdr3_nt: TGCAGCGTCCCTTCTCGACTCTATGGCTACACCTTC

clone_size: NA
j_call: TRBJ1-5
v_call: TRBV28
d_call: NA
cdr3_aa: CASSSGAAKGSIMGNQPQHF
cdr3_nt: TGTGCCAGCAGTTCAGGCGCGGCCAAGGGGAGCATAATGGGCAATCAGCCCCAGCATTTT

clone_size: NA
j_call: TRBJ2-2
v_call: TRBV27
d_call: NA
cdr3_aa: CASSLWSTGELFF
cdr3_nt: TGTGCCAGCAGTTTATGGTCAACCGGGGAGCTGTTTTTT

clone_size: NA
j_call: TRBJ2-1
v_call: TRBV7-9
d_call: TRBD2
cdr3_aa: CASSVTSGSDEQFF
cdr3_nt: TGTGCCAGCAGCGTGACTAGCGGGAGCGATGAGCAGTTCTTC

clone_size: NA
j_call: TRBJ1-6
v_call: TRBV19
d_call: TRBD1
cdr3_aa: CASSTTGVGNSPLHF
cdr3_nt: TGTGCCAGTAGTACGACAGGGGTGGGCAATTCACCCCTCCACTTT

clone_size: few
j_call: TRBJ2-5
v_call: TRBV5-1
d_call: TRBD2
cdr3_aa: CASSFRTSGSREETQYF
cdr3_nt: TGCGCCAGCAGCTTTAGGACTAGCGGGAGCCGGGAGGAGACCCAGTACTTC

clone_size: NA
j_call: TRBJ2-2
v_call: TRBV7-3
d_call: TRBD2
cdr3_aa: CASSKTSGGNTGELFF
cdr3_nt: TGTGCCAGCAGCAAGACTAGCGGGGGGAACACCGGGGAGCTGTTTTTT

clone_size: NA
j_call: TRBJ1-5
v_call: TRBV27
d_call: NA
cdr3_aa: CASSFEGGSNQPQHF
cdr3_nt: TGTGCCAGCAGTTTCGAGGGGGGGAGCAATCAGCCCCAGCATTTT

clone_size: NA
j_call: TRBJ2-4
v_call: TRBV19
d_call: TRBD1
cdr3_aa: CASSGTGGKNIQYF
cdr3_nt: TGTGCCAGCTCCGGGACAGGGGGGAAAAACATTCAGTACTTC

clone_size: NA
j_call: TRBJ2-7
v_call: TRBV7-3
d_call: TRBD2
cdr3_aa: CASSASRAGVYEQYF
cdr3_nt: TGTGCCAGCAGCGCCTCTAGAGCGGGAGTCTACGAGCAGTACTTC

clone_size: once
j_call: TRBJ1-5
v_call: TRBV15
d_call: NA
cdr3_aa: CATSRDRFNQPQHF
cdr3_nt: TGTGCCACCAGCAGAGACAGGTTTAATCAGCCCCAGCATTTT

clone_size: NA
j_call: TRBJ1-2
v_call: TRBV19
d_call: NA
cdr3_aa: CASSIGPIYGYTF
cdr3_nt: TGTGCCAGTAGTATAGGCCCCATCTATGGCTACACCTTC

clone_size: NA
j_call: TRBJ1-5
v_call: TRBV19
d_call: TRBD1
cdr3_aa: CASRRTGENQPQHF
cdr3_nt: TGTGCCAGCCGACGGACAGGGGAAAATCAGCCCCAGCATTTT

clone_size: few
j_call: TRBJ2-1
v_call: TRBV24-1
d_call: NA
cdr3_aa: CATSPGLAFPNEQFF
cdr3_nt: TGTGCCACCAGCCCGGGGCTAGCTTTTCCCAATGAGCAGTTCTTC

clone_size: NA
j_call: TRBJ1-4
v_call: TRBV28
d_call: NA
cdr3_aa: CASSKGGTNEKLFF
cdr3_nt: TGTGCCAGCAGCAAGGGAGGGACTAATGAAAAACTGTTTTTT

clone_size: NA
j_call: TRBJ2-2
v_call: TRBV7-3
d_call: NA
cdr3_aa: CASSLTPDRYTGELFF
cdr3_nt: TGTGCCAGCAGCTTAACACCCGACCGTTACACCGGGGAGCTGTTTTTT

clone_size: NA
j_call: TRBJ1-1
v_call: TRBV24-1
d_call: NA
cdr3_aa: CASLKQVPSVPNTEAFF
cdr3_nt: TGTGCCAGCCTGAAACAGGTCCCCTCGGTGCCGAACACTGAAGCTTTCTTT

clone_size: NA
j_call: TRBJ1-5
v_call: TRBV28
d_call: NA
cdr3_aa: CASSDNQPQHF
cdr3_nt: TGTGCCAGCTCAGATAATCAGCCCCAGCATTTT

clone_size: NA
j_call: TRBJ2-7
v_call: TRBV19
d_call: NA
cdr3_aa: CASSSGRVGQQYF
cdr3_nt: TGTGCCAGTAGCTCCGGCCGGGTCGGTCAGCAGTACTTC

clone_size: NA
j_call: TRBJ2-3
v_call: TRBV9
d_call: NA
cdr3_aa: CASSGITDTQYF
cdr3_nt: TGTGCCAGCAGCGGAATCACAGATACGCAGTATTTT

clone_size: NA
j_call: TRBJ2-7
v_call: TRBV7-9
d_call: NA
cdr3_aa: CASSLGNIGPHYEQYF
cdr3_nt: TGTGCCAGCAGCTTAGGAAACATAGGCCCTCACTACGAGCAGTACTTC

clone_size: NA
j_call: TRBJ2-7
v_call: TRBV29-1
d_call: TRBD2
cdr3_aa: CSARAGGTYEQYF
cdr3_nt: TGCAGCGCCCGAGCGGGGGGAACCTACGAGCAGTACTTC

clone_size: NA
j_call: TRBJ2-7
v_call: TRBV30
d_call: TRBD2
cdr3_aa: CAWRGYSGNVNEQYF
cdr3_nt: TGTGCCTGGAGGGGCTATAGCGGGAATGTCAACGAGCAGTACTTC

clone_size: NA
j_call: TRBJ1-1
v_call: TRBV6-5
d_call: TRBD1
cdr3_aa: CASSYSGQGNTEAFF
cdr3_nt: TGTGCCAGCAGTTACTCGGGACAGGGGAACACTGAAGCTTTCTTT

clone_size: few
j_call: TRBJ1-1
v_call: TRBV5-1
d_call: NA
cdr3_aa: CASSPGHQNTEAFF
cdr3_nt: TGCGCCAGCAGCCCCGGACACCAGAACACTGAAGCTTTCTTT

clone_size: NA
j_call: TRBJ2-1
v_call: TRBV6-5
d_call: NA
cdr3_aa: CASSYSRDVDNEQFF
cdr3_nt: TGTGCCAGCAGTTACTCGCGGGACGTAGACAATGAGCAGTTCTTC

clone_size: NA
j_call: TRBJ2-3
v_call: TRBV27
d_call: TRBD1
cdr3_aa: CASRPRPGQGTQYF
cdr3_nt: TGTGCCAGCAGACCTAGACCGGGACAGGGTACGCAGTATTTT

clone_size: NA
j_call: TRBJ2-1
v_call: TRBV2
d_call: TRBD2
cdr3_aa: CASRLAGDSYNEQFF
cdr3_nt: TGTGCCAGCAGGTTAGCGGGAGACTCCTACAATGAGCAGTTCTTC

clone_size: NA
j_call: TRBJ1-2
v_call: TRBV5-4
d_call: NA
cdr3_aa: CASSLRYNYGYTF
cdr3_nt: TGTGCCAGCAGCCTAAGATATAACTATGGCTACACCTTC

clone_size: NA
j_call: TRBJ2-1
v_call: TRBV12-3/TRBV12-4
d_call: TRBD2
cdr3_aa: CASSEREVGEQFF
cdr3_nt: TGTGCCAGCAGCGAGCGGGAGGTAGGTGAGCAGTTCTTC

clone_size: NA
j_call: TRBJ2-7
v_call: TRBV10-3
d_call: TRBD1
cdr3_aa: CAISDPGQGFSYEQYF
cdr3_nt: TGTGCCATCAGTGACCCGGGACAGGGATTCTCCTACGAGCAGTACTTC

clone_size: NA
j_call: TRBJ2-2
v_call: TRBV7-2
d_call: NA
cdr3_aa: CASSEVIGTGELFF
cdr3_nt: TGTGCCAGCAGCGAGGTTATAGGCACCGGGGAGCTGTTTTTT

clone_size: NA
j_call: TRBJ2-7
v_call: TRBV29-1
d_call: NA
cdr3_aa: CSVAFSGTVYEQYF
cdr3_nt: TGCAGCGTTGCGTTCAGCGGGACAGTCTACGAGCAGTACTTC

clone_size: few
j_call: TRBJ2-7
v_call: TRBV30
d_call: NA
cdr3_aa: CAWNPGAGGDEQYF
cdr3_nt: TGTGCCTGGAACCCCGGGGCCGGGGGTGACGAGCAGTACTTC

clone_size: NA
j_call: TRBJ1-2
v_call: TRBV28
d_call: NA
cdr3_aa: CASSSSVNYGYTF
cdr3_nt: TGTGCCAGCAGTTCTAGCGTTAACTATGGCTACACCTTC